This T cell receptor (beta chain) was recovered during a study of T-cell reconstitution after alpha-beta-depleted transplantation in children (dated by TCRdb to about 2016). Regarding the research as a whole: Using TCR repertoire profiling, the study followed T-cell immune reconstitution in a quantitative way in children after TCRalphabeta/CD19-depleted allogeneic hematopoietic cell transplantation.

Library generation was performed with PCR. The instrument given in TCRdb is Illumina HiSeq 2500. TCR library preparation used molecular barcoding, with unique molecular identifiers applied to normalize quantification of the TCRbeta repertoire. TCRdb handled the public reads itself, with Q25 trimming in fastp and clone calling in MiXCR, and kept productive beta chains. Each CDR3 protein appears once, grouped with its most common genes and DNA. The table for this sample lists some 350,000 distinct CDR3 sequences; around 16% of them were counted only once. The ten largest account for about 41% of the sample. For this clonotype: Its antigen is not yet known. No base quality values were provided; no much bigger clone lies one nucleotide off.

Taken from cysteine to phenylalanine, the CDR3 has 15 residues. Only the CDR3 portion is preserved as DNA: 45 bases, with reading frame beginning at the first base. The junction shows trimming of 5 bases on V and 5 bases on J, plus 18 bases between the germline ends. As encoded in the germline V gene (reference sequence), CDR1 is SEHNR while CDR2 is FQNEAQ. Beyond this particular receptor, the publication reports: Over subsequent months, a decline in hyperexpanded clone frequencies was noted, and after one year, T-cell counts and TCRbeta diversity were mostly ascribed to newly produced T cells. In some patients, the high TCRbeta diversity seen at day 60 was put down to recipient T cells and intrathymic progenitors that had survived conditioning. The apparently early alphabetaT-cell count recovery about two months after transplant was reportedly dependent on only several hundred rapidly expanded clones derived from non-depleted graft cells.

Per the publication, the treatment or condition label means: allogeneic hematopoietic cell transplantation with graft depleted of TCRalphabeta T cells and CD19 B cells. The children who served as transplant recipients had been given grafts of TCRalphabeta/CD19-depleted allogeneic hematopoietic cells. The receptor chain draws on TRBV7-9 and TRBJ2-5; a weak D assignment points to TRBD2 (6 bases agree). This clonotype originated in a male patient between 2 and 15 years old who had a stem cell transplant for acute lymphoblastic leukemia, so the T cells may come from the graft donor. The sequencing used PBMCs, mostly from graft donor cells, collected 360 days after TCRalphabeta/CD19-depleted stem cell transplant. The sequence in DNA is TGTGCCAGCAGCCCTGCACGGGGAGGTTGGGAGACCCAGTACTTC. This codes for CASSPARGGWETQYF.